This T cell receptor beta chain derives from a study of shared clonotypes between healthy human individuals (dated by TCRdb to 2020 to 2021). Regarding the research as a whole: A couple of women and three men aged 18 to 49 years were included in the cohort. For each donor, CD4 naive and CD4 memory were each run on three plates, CD8 naive on two plates, and CD8 memory on one plate. The study deeply sequenced blood TCR repertoires of about five healthy adults to estimate repertoire size and the extent of clonotype sharing between individuals. To increase sequencing depth and limit assay-specific biases, TCR repertoire library preparation and sequencing were carried out by different laboratories using diverse techniques. Leukapheresis yielded between about 0.9 and 10 billion PBMCs per donor.

Based on the germline V gene, the CDR1 and CDR2 sequences are MNHEY and SVGAGI. From its cysteine to its phenylalanine, the CDR3 spans 16 amino acids. This entry keeps only the CDR3 DNA: 48 bases, framed from base 1. The trim is 0 bases for V and 9 bases for J, with a gap of 15 bases between the germline ends. With respect to this clone: There is no known antigen for this receptor. Base quality data are lacking; no much larger clone is found one base away.

The donors were healthy, HIV-negative adults with no recently reported acute infections or vaccinations. Every donor was a Caucasian adult living in Nashville, Tennessee, USA. CD4+ T cells were enriched by magnetic negative selection; naive cells were then positively selected on CD45RA, and the negative fraction formed the memory subset. Blood was collected by leukapheresis, and PBMCs were isolated by Ficoll-Histopaque density gradient centrifugation and then cryopreserved in liquid nitrogen vapor phase. Analytical flow cytometry was used to check the purity and quantity of each magnetically sorted T cell population. Each sorted fraction had its genomic DNA isolated and then quantified by UV absorbance on a Nanodrop 2000c. Using the deep immunoSEQ assay, TCR CDR3 regions were amplified from genomic DNA by multiplex PCR. For each cell subset, the extracted genomic DNA was distributed evenly across all wells of several immunoSEQ 96-well plates, and each plate served as one replicate. Each replicate PCR for sorted subsets received about 210 ng genomic DNA, equal to roughly 30,000 T cell genomes. Purified libraries were quantified with a Qubit 3.0 fluorometer, sized on a Bioanalyzer 2100, and re-quantified with the KAPA Library Quantification kit. Every immunoSEQ 96-well plate was sequenced on a dedicated single-read 150-cycle Illumina NextSeq 550 flow cell. Per the authors' processing: The immunoSEQ output contained only junctional sequences without quality scores, so filtering could not match that applied to full-length reads. Sequences were annotated with PyIR, a Python wrapper for IgBLAST v1.9, and V/J genes and CDR3 were assigned using IMGT germline references. Reads with weak V/J assignments (E-value above 1e-6), missing CDR3, stop codons, out-of-frame junctions, or ambiguous translated residues were removed. V3J clonotypes were defined as sequences sharing an identical inferred V gene, J gene, and CDR3 amino acid sequence. Percentage overlap between repertoires was computed as shared unique clonotypes divided by the size of the smaller repertoire. Three approaches were used to assess repertoire richness: RTK rarefaction, the Chao1 estimator, and Recon v2.1 estimates of unobserved clonotypes. OLGA was used to compute generation probabilities for all TCRbeta clonotypes that the gDNA method yielded from a handful of donors. The clones in this table, taken by TCRdb from immuneACCESS, are in-frame only. Not every clone is retained; where verified, under half of the shortfall comes from an unresolved V gene, and the cause of the rest is unknown. From that table come the V and J calls and clone size; the DNA was used to work out D and trimming. The sample yields about 960,000 clones; around 80% were counted once. The ten largest account for nearly 1.5% of the sample.

What the work shows at the level of the full study, not this receptor alone: Only blood was sampled, and tissue TCR repertoires likely differ from those in blood. Incomplete sequencing was indicated by rarefaction of sorted-subset datasets, despite the large sequencing depth. Estimated clonotype richness was generally larger for naive than for memory subsets. Sharing across four donors was observed for approximately 5% of naive CD4, about 3.2% of naive CD8, roughly 2.3% of memory CD4, and roughly 0.43% of memory CD8 clonotypes. Higher generation probabilities were observed for clonotypes shared by all four sorted-subset donors than for non-shared clonotypes. The genetic and exposure-history diversity represented was limited by the small number of donors. Pairwise subsampling led to the expectation that sequencing depth would affect the degree of clonotype sharing among donors.

This TCR was recovered from a man between 18 and 35 years old in good health. Material: memory CD4+ T cells sorted from blood. The sample's cell subset or site label is to be understood as: CD45RA-negative fraction. Recombination connected TRBV6-5 to TRBJ1-6, with a weak D call of TRBD1 (5 bases match). The CDR3 protein sequence reads: CASSYSNSGYGSPLHF. DNA sequence: TGTGCCAGCAGTTACTCGAATTCAGGGTATGGTTCACCCCTCCACTTT.